These T cell receptor beta chains were read from a single sample in a study of cytomegalovirus exposure and HLA in healthy donors. Method: immunoSEQ multiplex PCR; TCRdb's copy keeps in-frame clones and lacks some. The sample lists hundreds of thousands of clones, roughly 84% occurring once. The sequenced material came from PBMCs. Receptors originate from a girl aged 2-10 years in good health and CMV-seronegative. Both conserved end residues are part of each CDR3. The order of the fields is V gene, CDR3 protein.

V: TRBV6-4
CDR3: CASSEGTGDYGYTF

V: TRBV7-9
CDR3: CASSPKRGPRSYEQYF

V: TRBV10-2
CDR3: CASSRTGTGPQETQYF

V: TRBV2
CDR3: CASSVTTSGRAHNEQFF

V: TRBV19
CDR3: CASSVYRGTDTEAFF

V: TRBV25-1
CDR3: CASSEPRSNQPQHF

V: TRBV5-1
CDR3: CASSFGNEKLFF

V: TRBV30
CDR3: CAWGDRSYEQYF

V: TRBV30
CDR3: CAWTGLSGNTIYF

V: TRBV7-9
CDR3: CASSLEGAISYEQYF

V: TRBV7-3
CDR3: CASSLWTSGRGTDTQYF

V: TRBV7-8
CDR3: CASSLAPDRGRSPLHF

V: TRBV2
CDR3: CASSGLIRTEAFF

V: TRBV7-3
CDR3: CASSRTGGPMNTEAFF

V: TRBV2
CDR3: CASSETLAGGLWETQYF

V: TRBV27
CDR3: CASSLSGGGYYGYTF

V: TRBV19
CDR3: CASSIGQGVNTGELFF

V: TRBV7-9
CDR3: CASSPDRGSYEQYF

V: TRBV6-5
CDR3: CASNLRGYNGDTQYF

V: TRBV10-2
CDR3: CASSDSGDSSYEQYF

V: TRBV4-2
CDR3: CASGTGGAAAKNIQYF

V: TRBV10-3
CDR3: CATRSAAPAGPQHF

V: TRBV7-8
CDR3: CASSSRSRGITYEQYF

V: TRBV5-1
CDR3: CASSSGSNQPQHF

V: TRBV6-5
CDR3: CASSTGGLSNQPQHF

V: TRBV5-1
CDR3: CASGPGGLYNEQFF

V: TRBV19
CDR3: CASSRLAGSPGQFF

V: TRBV7-3
CDR3: CASSLSGGKTYEQYF

V: TRBV19
CDR3: CATGQGNTGELFF

V: TRBV7-2
CDR3: CASSAGETQYF

V: TRBV7-9
CDR3: CASSRYGQGPGANVLTF

V: TRBV6-1
CDR3: CASSERGYGYTF

V: TRBV28
CDR3: CASSLTGNEQFF

V: TRBV2
CDR3: CASSLTGSHNEQFF

V: TRBV30
CDR3: CAWKGQGILNTEAFF